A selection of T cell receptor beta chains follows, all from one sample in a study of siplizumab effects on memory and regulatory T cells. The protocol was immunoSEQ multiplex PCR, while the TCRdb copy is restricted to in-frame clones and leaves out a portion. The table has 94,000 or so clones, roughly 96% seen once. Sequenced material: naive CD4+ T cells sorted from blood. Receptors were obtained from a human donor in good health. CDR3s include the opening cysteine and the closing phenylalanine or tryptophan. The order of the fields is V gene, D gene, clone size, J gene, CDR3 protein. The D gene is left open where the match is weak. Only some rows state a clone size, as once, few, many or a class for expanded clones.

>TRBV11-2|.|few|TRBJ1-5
CASSLVGDQPQHF
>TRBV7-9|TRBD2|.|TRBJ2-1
CASSLAGTSWDEQFF
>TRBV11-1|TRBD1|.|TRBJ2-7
CASSGGQGSEQYF
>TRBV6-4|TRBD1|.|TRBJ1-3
CASSLRSRDRELFGGNTIYF
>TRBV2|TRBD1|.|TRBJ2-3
CASRQGEDTQYF
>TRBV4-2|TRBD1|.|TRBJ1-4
CASSQDFGTGEKLFF
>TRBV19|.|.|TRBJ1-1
CASSGDRSSNPEAFF
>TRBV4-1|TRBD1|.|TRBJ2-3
CASSQTGGADTQYF
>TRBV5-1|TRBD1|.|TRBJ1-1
CASSLTGVGNTEAFF
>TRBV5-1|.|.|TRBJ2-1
CASTPGGEQFF
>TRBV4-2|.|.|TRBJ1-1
CASTSGGPNTEAFF
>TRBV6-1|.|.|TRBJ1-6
CASSEGAVYNSPLHF
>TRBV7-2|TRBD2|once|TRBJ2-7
CASSLRTKTSGLNEQYF
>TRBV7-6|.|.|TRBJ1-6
CASSLRGANSPLHF
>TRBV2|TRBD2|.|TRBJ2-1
CASVAGGSSYNEQFF
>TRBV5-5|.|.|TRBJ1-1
CASSLLGGDTEAFF
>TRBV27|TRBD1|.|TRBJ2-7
CASRLPGQGAYEQYF
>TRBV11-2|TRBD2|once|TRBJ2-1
CASSLAGGSYNEQFF
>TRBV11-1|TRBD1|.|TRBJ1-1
CASSPSQGTYTEAFF
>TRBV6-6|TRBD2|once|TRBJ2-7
CASTRASGDHEQYF
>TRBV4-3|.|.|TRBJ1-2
CASSPRVLANYGYTF
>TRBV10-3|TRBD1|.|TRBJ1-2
CAISWEGQGLSYTF
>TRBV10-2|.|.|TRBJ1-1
CASNVGSFTEAFF
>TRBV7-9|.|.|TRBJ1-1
CASSLGLRKGDPEAFF
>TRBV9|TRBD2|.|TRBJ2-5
CASSGGTSGGAFYF
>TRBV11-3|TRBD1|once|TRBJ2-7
CASSLDGTGSYEQYF
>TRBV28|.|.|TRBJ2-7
CASSLEVGLSYEQYF
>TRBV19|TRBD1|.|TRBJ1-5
CASSILTDRVSNQPQHF
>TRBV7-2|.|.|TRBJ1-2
CASTTSYGYTF